These 16 T cell receptor beta chains originate from one sample sequenced in a study of blood T cell repertoires in COVID-19. Sequencing used immunoSEQ multiplex PCR; TCRdb keeps in-frame clones, though not all of them. The profile covers around 450,000 clones, with 80% to 90% appearing a single time and roughly 4.3% taken by the ten largest. The sequencing sample was made of peripheral blood. The receptor source for this set is a woman aged 25-40 years with acute or convalescent COVID-19.

This CDR3 is CASSGDTYYGYTF. The DNA of the CDR3 is TGTGCCAGCTCAGGGGACACTTACTATGGCTACACCTTC. The chain joins TRBV18 to TRBJ1-2, with D perhaps TRBD1 (6 bases). CDR3 length: 13 residues. Trimming shortened V by 5 bases and J by 3 bases, and 10 bases separated the two germline ends. Germline CDR1 reads KGHSH; CDR2 reads LQKENI.

V is TRBV3-1 (or the pseudogene TRBV3-2) and J is TRBJ1-5; D might be TRBD1 (5 bases). Looked up from germline, CDR1 is LGHDT and CDR2 is YNNKEL (reference sequence). The CDR3 is 15 amino acids. Trimming left V 1 base short and J 7 bases short, with 14 bases between. CDR3 sequence (DNA): TGTGCCAGCAGCCAAGGCGCAGGGATCGGGCAGCCCCAGCATTTT. Translating it yields CASSQGAGIGQPQHF.

This clone was detected a few times. This chain links TRBV29-1 with TRBJ1-1; D gene unclear. Per germline, CDR1 SQVTM and CDR2 ANQGSEA. The CDR3 totals 13 residues. With 6 bases removed from V and 1 base from J, the gap between germline ends came to 12 bases. CDR3 sequence reads: CSVGWGGNTEAFF. DNA of the CDR3: TGCAGCGTCGGATGGGGAGGGAACACTGAAGCTTTCTTT.

This clone was observed a single time. CDR3 DNA sequence: TGTGCCAGCATCCTAGGCGGTGGCAATCAGCCCCAGCATTTT. Translation: CASILGGGNQPQHF. V is TRBV28 and J is TRBJ1-5; D ambiguous. Trimming took off 7 bases at V and 2 bases at J, with 12 bases between the two ends. The germline CDR1 and CDR2 sequences are MDHEN and SYDVKM. This CDR3 comprises 14 residues.

The chain uses TRBV5-6 and TRBJ1-1; no clear D gene. This CDR3 spans 13 amino acids. Trimming took 4 bases from V and 3 from J, leaving 10 bases between them. The germline V gene encodes CDR1 SGHDT and CDR2 YYEEEE. CDR3 nucleotide sequence: TGTGCCAGCAGCGACTACGGGCACACTGAAGCTTTCTTT. It translates to CASSDYGHTEAFF.

V usage is TRBV28 and J usage is TRBJ2-1; TRBD1 might be the D (6 bases). This CDR3 spans 14 amino acids. V lost 6 bases, J lost 4 bases, and 13 bases lay in between. Germline values: CDR1 MDHEN, CDR2 SYDVKM. CDR3 protein: CASRGATSYNEQFF. CDR3 in DNA: TGTGCCAGCAGGGGGGCCACCTCTTACAATGAGCAGTTCTTC.

CDR3 DNA sequence: TGTGCCAGCAGCCGAAACCGGAACTATGGCTACACCTTC. As protein: CASSRNRNYGYTF. The gene calls are TRBV7-9 and TRBJ1-2, with D uncertain. From germline, CDR1 is SEHNR and CDR2 FQNEAQ (reference sequence). This CDR3 is 13 amino acids long. V was shortened by 5 bases and J by 2 bases, with 9 bases between the two germline ends.

The V and J genes are TRBV5-1 and TRBJ1-4, with a weak D call TRBD1 (5 bases). The germline V gene encodes CDR1 SGHRS and CDR2 YFSETQ. This CDR3 has 15 amino acids. V was cut by 4 bases and J by 5 bases, with 15 bases left in between. The CDR3 loop reads CASSLGGGMNEKLFF. The CDR3 bases are TGCGCCAGCAGCCTCGGGGGAGGGATGAATGAAAAACTGTTTTTT. Drawing the rest from reference TRBV5-1 and TRBJ1-4, the complete variable domain is KAGVTQTPRYLIKTRGQQVTLSCSPISGHRSVSWYQQTPGQGLQFLFEYFSETQRNKGNFPGRFSGRQFSNSRSEMNVSTLELGDSALYLCASSLGGGMNEKLFFGSGTQLSVL.

The V call is TRBV19, the J call TRBJ2-1, with TRBD1 identical over 9 bases. The germline V gene has CDR1 LNHDA and CDR2 SQIVND (reference sequence). The CDR3 has 14 residues. Losses at the gene ends were 4 bases for V and 3 bases for J; bases not matched to a gene: 1. CDR3 loop: CASSRDRVYNEQFF. In nucleotides, the CDR3 is TGTGCCAGTAGTAGGGACAGGGTCTACAATGAGCAGTTCTTC. Filled out from reference TRBV19 and TRBJ2-1, the complete variable domain reads DGGITQSPKYLFRKEGQNVTLSCEQNLNHDAMYWYRQDPGQGLRLIYYSQIVNDFQKGDIAEGYSVSREKKESFPLTVTSAQKNPTAFYLCASSRDRVYNEQFFGPGTRLTVL.

Concerning this clone: Sequence at one end of the junction differs from germline and may be a read error. V gene TRBV6-5 combines with J gene TRBJ2-7; possible D gene TRBD1, 6 bases. CDR3 size: 12 residues. From germline, CDR1 is MNHEY and CDR2 SVGAGI. The DNA of the CDR3 is TGTGCCAGCAGCACGCGCTCCCGGGACAACTCCTTC. Encoded protein: CASSTRSRDNSF.

The chain carries TRBV18 and TRBJ2-5; TRBD1 matches at 8 bases. The V segment lost 1 base and the J segment 2 bases; nucleotides outside the gene matches: 3. Germline loops: CDR1 KGHSH, CDR2 LQKENI. The CDR3 length is 15 residues. CDR3 region: CASSPRTGKQETQYF. The CDR3 region has the DNA TGTGCCAGCTCACCACGGACAGGGAAACAAGAGACCCAGTACTTC.

This chain uses TRBV7-7 with TRBJ2-6; D call uncertain. Germline CDR1 and CDR2: SSHAT and FNYEAQ (reference sequence). CDR3 length: 15 amino acids. The V end lost 5 bases, the J end lost 0 bases, and 8 bases lay between the germline ends. CDR3 in amino acids: CASSPELSGANVLTF. In nucleotides, the CDR3 is TGTGCCAGCAGCCCTGAACTCTCTGGGGCCAACGTCCTGACTTTC.

The gene calls are TRBV9 and TRBJ2-3; 8 nucleotides align to TRBD2. The CDR3 length is 17 residues. V was clipped by 0 bases and J by 3 bases; unmatched bases: 9. In germline, CDR1 is SGDLS, CDR2 YYNGEE. The CDR3 is CASSVEVAGGLTDTQYF. The CDR3 DNA follows: TGTGCCAGCAGCGTAGAGGTTGCGGGGGGACTAACAGATACGCAGTATTTT.

The chain links TRBV11-2 to TRBJ2-5; D is ambiguous. The CDR3 runs 15 residues. Trimming removed 0 bases from V and 2 bases from J, with 10 bases in between. Germline CDR1 SGHAT, CDR2 FQNNGV. The CDR3 loop is CASSLDFSEQETQYF. In nucleotides, the CDR3 is TGTGCCAGCAGCTTAGATTTTTCCGAGCAAGAGACCCAGTACTTC. Filled out from reference TRBV11-2 and TRBJ2-5, the complete variable domain reads EAGVAQSPRYKIIEKRQSVAFWCNPISGHATLYWYQQILGQGPKLLIQFQNNGVVDDSQLPKDRFSAERLKGVDSTLKIQPAKLEDSAVYLCASSLDFSEQETQYFGPGTRLLVL.

This chain joins TRBV10-3 and TRBJ1-5; 9 nucleotides align to TRBD1. Germline-derived CDR1 and CDR2 are ENHRY and SYGVKD. The J segment lost 5 bases and the V segment lost 4 bases, leaving 0 bases of the junction unmatched. This CDR3 comprises 13 residues. The chain's CDR3 is CAISGDRDQPQHF. In DNA, the CDR3 is TGTGCCATCAGTGGGGACAGGGATCAGCCCCAGCATTTT.

The rearrangement joins TRBV5-1 to TRBJ2-3, with D maybe TRBD2 (6 bases). The CDR3 has 13 amino acids. Germline lookup yields CDR1 SGHRS and CDR2 YFSETQ. Trimming took 9 bases from V and 3 from J, leaving 14 bases between them. DNA of the CDR3: TGCGCCACCCAGGAGGGTGGGACAGATACGCAGTATTTT. This translates into CATQEGGTDTQYF.